This T cell receptor (beta chain) comes out of a study of cytomegalovirus exposure and HLA in healthy donors. Researchers ran the PCR with 60 Vbeta and 13 Jbeta primers. This table comes from immunoSEQ multiplex PCR, and its TCRdb copy is limited to in-frame clones, with some not included. The table shows about 140,000 clones, with roughly four fifths occurring only once. This CDR3 has 13 residues. Trimming pared 0 bases from V and 2 bases from J, leaving 5 bases between. CDR1 and CDR2 from the germline V gene are SGHRS and YFSETQ. The J gene is TRBJ2-5, the V gene TRBV5-1; D unresolved. The receptor was derived from a man between 25 and 39 years old in good health and CMV-seropositive. Sequencing used PBMCs. CDR3 residues: CASSLAEQETQYF. The CDR3 DNA is TGCGCCAGCAGCTTGGCGGAGCAAGAGACCCAGTACTTC.